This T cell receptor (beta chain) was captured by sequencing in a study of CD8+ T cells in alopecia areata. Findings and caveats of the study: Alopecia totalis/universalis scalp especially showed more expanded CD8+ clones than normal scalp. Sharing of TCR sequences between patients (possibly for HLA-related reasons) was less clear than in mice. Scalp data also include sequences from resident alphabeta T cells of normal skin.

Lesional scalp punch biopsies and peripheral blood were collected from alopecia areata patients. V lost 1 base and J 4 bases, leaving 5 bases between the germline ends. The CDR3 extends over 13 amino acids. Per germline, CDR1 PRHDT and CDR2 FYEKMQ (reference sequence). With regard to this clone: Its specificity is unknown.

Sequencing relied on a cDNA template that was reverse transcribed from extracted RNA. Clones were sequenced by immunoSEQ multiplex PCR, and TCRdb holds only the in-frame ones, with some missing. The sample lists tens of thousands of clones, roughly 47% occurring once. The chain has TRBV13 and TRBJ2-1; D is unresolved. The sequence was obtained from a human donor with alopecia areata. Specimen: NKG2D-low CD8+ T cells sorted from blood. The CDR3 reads CASSLAIYNEQFF. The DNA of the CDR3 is TGTGCCAGCAGCTTAGCCATATACAATGAGCAGTTCTTC.